One and the same sample provided the 26 T cell receptor beta chains below, sequenced in a study of shared clonotypes between healthy human individuals. Assay used: immunoSEQ multiplex PCR; TCRdb lists only in-frame clones, some missing. The sample has millions of clones; approximately 95% are singletons. Sequencing used naive CD4+ T cells sorted from blood. As to subset: CD45RA+ positively selected. The receptor set was obtained from a man younger than 30 in good health.

The CDR3 DNA follows: TGTGCCAGCTCACCACCATACGGGGGGCTCGAGTCTGAAGCTTTCTTT. Translation: CASSPPYGGLESEAFF. This chain joins TRBV18 and TRBJ1-1, with D maybe TRBD1 (6 bases). V was trimmed by 0 bases and J by 6 bases, leaving 17 bases between them. Germline loops: CDR1 KGHSH, CDR2 LQKENI. The CDR3 has 16 residues.

The chain combines TRBV9 with TRBJ1-1; TRBD1 matches at 8 bases. The V and J ends lost 5 bases and 1 base, in that order; junction bases with no gene match: 7. Germline CDR1 is SGDLS and CDR2 is YYNGEE. The CDR3 length is 15 residues. This CDR3 is CASSFAGQGNTEAFF. CDR3 nucleotides: TGTGCCAGCAGTTTCGCCGGACAGGGGAACACTGAAGCTTTCTTT.

Comments on this clone: The sample holds other DNA sequences that translate to the same CDR3. The J gene is TRBJ1-2, the V gene TRBV6-1, with D perhaps TRBD1 (6 bases). Per the germline V gene, CDR1 is MNHNS and CDR2 is SASEGT. The V end lost 1 base, the J end lost 2 bases, and 8 bases lay between the germline ends. The CDR3 consists of 14 residues. The CDR3: CASSEGDRNYGYTF. The CDR3, as DNA: TGTGCCAGCAGTGAAGGCGACAGGAACTATGGCTACACCTTC.

This clone occurred once. CDR3 coding DNA: TGTGCCAGCAGCCAAGTTGTCGGGGAGCTGTTTTTT. This codes for CASSQVVGELFF. The chain combines TRBV7-9 with TRBJ2-2; D is uncertain. The germline V and J ends were trimmed by 5 bases and 7 bases, with 8 bases remaining between them. Germline-derived CDR1 and CDR2 are SEHNR and FQNEAQ (reference sequence). The CDR3 loop spans 12 amino acids.

The chain recombines TRBV6-1 with TRBJ1-2; D unclear. The CDR3 loop spans 13 amino acids. Trimming took off 7 bases at V and 2 bases at J, with 11 bases between the two ends. Germline V lookup: CDR1 MNHNS, CDR2 SASEGT. DNA for the CDR3: TGTGCCAGCAAAACTGTCAAGAACTATGGCTACACCTTC. Its protein product is CASKTVKNYGYTF.

In nucleotides, the CDR3 is TGTGCCAGCAGTCCCAGGGACAGGGGTGGGTATGGCTACACCTTC. Encoded protein: CASSPRDRGGYGYTF. The chain joins TRBV27 to TRBJ1-2, with TRBD1 identical over 10 bases. V trimming: 5 bases; J trimming: 5 bases; junction bases outside the gene matches: 8. CDR3 length equals 15 residues. Germline-derived CDR1 and CDR2 are MNHEY and SMNVEV (reference sequence).

Turning to this clone: The sample has other DNA sequences that encode this CDR3 too. The chain carries TRBV7-9 and TRBJ1-1; TRBD1 aligns across 9 bases. V lost 3 bases, J lost 3 bases, and 2 bases stayed unmatched. CDR1 and CDR2 from the germline V gene are SEHNR and FQNEAQ (reference sequence). CDR3 size: 14 residues. The CDR3 region is CASSLGQGDTEAFF. In nucleotides, the CDR3 is TGTGCCAGCAGCTTGGGACAGGGTGACACTGAAGCTTTCTTT.

This chain uses TRBV7-2 with TRBJ1-5, with D unclear. CDR1 is SGHTA and CDR2 is FQGNSA in the germline V gene. CDR3 length equals 16 residues. Trimming pared 3 bases from V and 1 base from J, leaving 13 bases between. CDR3: CASSLGFSKSNQPQHF. CDR3 sequence (DNA): TGTGCCAGCAGCTTGGGTTTCTCCAAGAGCAATCAGCCCCAGCATTTT.

The CDR3 spells CASSVKPGLAGETQYF. The CDR3 DNA follows: TGTGCCAGCAGTGTGAAGCCGGGACTAGCGGGAGAGACCCAGTACTTC. The chain joins TRBV2 to TRBJ2-5; 12 bases align to TRBD2. This CDR3 contains 16 residues. Per the germline V gene, CDR1 is SNHLY and CDR2 is FYNNEI. The ends lost 4 bases at V and 4 bases at J; junction bases unmatched: 7.

This chain connects TRBV6-1 to TRBJ2-7; 7 positions agree with TRBD1. The CDR3 length is 14 residues. The V gene end was trimmed by 6 bases and the J gene end by 6 bases; junction bases not matched to a gene: 11. In germline, CDR1 is MNHNS, CDR2 SASEGT. The CDR3 reads CASSLTGALSEQYF. In DNA, the CDR3 is TGTGCCAGCAGCTTAACAGGGGCCCTCTCCGAGCAGTACTTC.

V is TRBV6-1 and J is TRBJ1-5; D is uncertain. CDR1 is MNHNS, CDR2 SASEGT, per germline. This CDR3 is built from 15 residues. The V end was cut by 5 bases, the J end by 4 bases, with 15 bases between. CDR3 in amino acids: CASSSWTLPNQPQHF. The CDR3 bases are TGTGCCAGCAGTTCTTGGACGCTTCCTAATCAGCCCCAGCATTTT.

Concerning this clone: Other DNA sequences of this sample code for an identical CDR3. V is TRBV5-1 and J is TRBJ2-3; 10 positions match TRBD2. V was clipped by 4 bases and J by 1 base; unmatched bases: 3. This CDR3 is 15 amino acids long. CDR1 and CDR2 from the germline V gene are SGHRS and YFSETQ. In DNA form, the CDR3 reads TGCGCCAGCAGCACAGGGACTAGCGGCACAGATACGCAGTATTTT. Amino acids: CASSTGTSGTDTQYF.

The chain is built from TRBV30 and TRBJ2-7; 9 nucleotides agree with TRBD1. This CDR3 contains 15 residues. Looked up from germline, CDR1 is GTSNPN and CDR2 is SVGIG (reference sequence). V lost 0 bases, J lost 3 bases, and 6 bases stayed unmatched. The CDR3 region has the DNA TGTGCCTGGAGTGTACCTGCGACAGGGGGCTACGAGCAGTACTTC. Protein sequence: CAWSVPATGGYEQYF.

This sequence joins TRBV7-2 and TRBJ2-1, with unresolved D. The germline CDR1 and CDR2 sequences are SGHTA and FQGNSA. The V gene lost 0 bases and the J gene lost 6 bases, with 12 bases spanning the gap. The CDR3 has 15 residues. This CDR3 is CASSLASTVTNEQFF. CDR3 nucleotides: TGTGCCAGCAGCTTAGCGTCGACGGTGACCAATGAGCAGTTCTTC.

V gene TRBV4-3 combines with J gene TRBJ2-3, with D tentatively TRBD1 (5 bases). Trimming removed 0 bases from V and 0 bases from J, with 10 bases in between. Germline CDR1 is LGHNA and CDR2 is YSLEER. This CDR3 is 16 amino acids long. The CDR3 nucleotides are TGCGCCAGCAGCCAAGATACCGGACATAGCACAGATACGCAGTATTTT. Its translation is CASSQDTGHSTDTQYF.

V is TRBV4-3 and J is TRBJ2-1; a possible D gene is TRBD1 (6 bases). CDR3 length: 14 amino acids. With 1 base removed from V and 6 bases from J, the gap between germline ends came to 10 bases. Germline V CDR1 and CDR2: LGHNA, YSLEER. The DNA of the CDR3 is TGCGCCAGCAGCCAAGCGACCAGGGGCAATGAGCAGTTCTTC. This translates into CASSQATRGNEQFF.

This clone occurred once. The chain recombines TRBV30 with TRBJ2-5; D gene unclear. Germline CDR1 and CDR2: GTSNPN and SVGIG (reference sequence). The V gene lost 3 bases and the J gene lost 1 base, with 9 bases spanning the gap. The CDR3 sequence is 13 residues long. The CDR3 region is CAWSSRPQETQYF. The CDR3 DNA sequence: TGTGCCTGGAGCTCAAGGCCCCAAGAGACCCAGTACTTC.

The chain joins TRBV7-8 to TRBJ1-2, with D unclear. This CDR3 region has 15 residues. Per germline, CDR1 SGHVS and CDR2 FQNEAQ. Trimming stripped 5 bases from V and 3 bases from J, with 16 bases between. This chain's CDR3 is CASSHRLEADYGYTF. The CDR3 region has the DNA TGTGCCAGCAGCCACCGTTTGGAGGCGGACTATGGCTACACCTTC.

Remarks on this clone: This sequence may be a read error, since a much larger clone differs from it by one base. Other DNA sequences within the sample encode an identical CDR3. The J gene is TRBJ1-6, the V gene TRBV30, with D unclear. The V gene's germline CDR1 is GTSNPN and CDR2 SVGIG (reference sequence). The CDR3 is made up of 16 amino acids. Trimming removed 2 bases at V and 0 bases at J, with 11 bases between. The CDR3 spells CAWSRSKASYNSPLHF. In DNA, the CDR3 is TGTGCCTGGAGTCGATCTAAGGCCTCCTATAATTCACCCCTCCACTTT.

The CDR3 sequence: CALGLQSYNEQFF. The DNA for the CDR3 is TGTGCCTTAGGCCTACAATCCTACAATGAGCAGTTCTTC. The genes are TRBV6-1 and TRBJ2-1; D is unclear. V lost 11 bases to trimming and J lost 1 base, with 12 bases between them. Germline V lookup: CDR1 MNHNS, CDR2 SASEGT. This CDR3 region has 13 residues.

V gene TRBV5-6 combines with J gene TRBJ1-3; the D gene is possibly TRBD1 (5 bases). Germline CDR1 reads SGHDT; CDR2 reads YYEEEE. This CDR3 has 15 residues. V dropped 3 bases and J dropped 1 base, with 11 bases sitting between them. The CDR3 coding sequence is TGTGCCAGCAGCTCGTTGGGGGGTTCTGGAAACACCATATATTTT. It yields the protein CASSSLGGSGNTIYF.

The table lists this clone with a count of one. The same CDR3 arises from other DNA sequences in this sample as well. The CDR3 DNA sequence: TGTGCCATCAGTGAGTCTAGGGCGGAGACCCAGTACTTC. It yields the protein CAISESRAETQYF. The J gene is TRBJ2-5, the V gene TRBV10-3; no reliable D call. Germline loops: CDR1 ENHRY, CDR2 SYGVKD. This CDR3 comprises 13 residues. The V end lost 0 bases, the J end lost 5 bases, and 7 bases lay between the germline ends.

The gene calls are TRBV28 and TRBJ2-7; no reliable D call. The CDR3 is made up of 16 amino acids. Between the trimmed V and J ends, which lost 2 bases and 0 bases, there was a span of 14 bases. The germline CDR1 and CDR2 sequences are MDHEN and SYDVKM. The CDR3 loop is CASSLRVRKSSYEQYF. The CDR3 nucleotides read TGTGCCAGCAGTTTACGGGTCCGAAAAAGCTCCTACGAGCAGTACTTC.

V usage is TRBV4-3 and J usage is TRBJ2-1, with D unresolved. The germline CDR1 and CDR2 sequences are LGHNA and YSLEER. The CDR3 is made up of 13 amino acids. V lost 0 bases and J lost 8, with 8 bases in between. The CDR3 spells CASSQDMGYEQFF. CDR3 nucleotide sequence: TGCGCCAGCAGCCAAGACATGGGATATGAGCAGTTCTTC.

The sample holds a few counts of this clone. V is TRBV28 and J is TRBJ1-1, with D possibly TRBD1 on 6 matching bases. Deletions cut 6 bases from V and 5 bases from J, with 19 bases between. This CDR3 spans 15 amino acids. Looked up from germline, CDR1 is MDHEN and CDR2 is SYDVKM. The DNA of the CDR3 is TGTGCCAGCAGCCAACCCTGGACAGTCCGGACTGAAGCTTTCTTT. It translates to CASSQPWTVRTEAFF.

The chain employs TRBV19 and TRBJ2-1; 7 bases fit TRBD2. This CDR3 spans 15 amino acids. The V and J ends lost 5 bases and 11 bases, in that order; junction bases with no gene match: 15. Germline CDR1 reads LNHDA; CDR2 reads SQIVND (reference sequence). CDR3 amino acids: CASSSREVLTMKQFF. The CDR3 nucleotides read TGTGCCAGTAGTTCACGGGAGGTACTAACAATGAAGCAGTTCTTC.